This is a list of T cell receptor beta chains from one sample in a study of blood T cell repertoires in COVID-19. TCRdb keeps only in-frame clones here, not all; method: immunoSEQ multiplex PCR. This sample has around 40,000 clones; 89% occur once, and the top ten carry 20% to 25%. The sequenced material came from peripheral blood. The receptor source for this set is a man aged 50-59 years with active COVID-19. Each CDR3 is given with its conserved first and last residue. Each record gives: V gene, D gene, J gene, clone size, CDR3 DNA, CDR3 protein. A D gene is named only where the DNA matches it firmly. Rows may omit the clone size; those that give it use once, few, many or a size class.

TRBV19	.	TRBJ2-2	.	TGTGCCAGTATTCTACAGGTTCCCGGGGAGCTGTTTTTT	CASILQVPGELFF
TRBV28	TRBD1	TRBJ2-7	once	TGTGCCAGCAGTTCACCCGGGGGGACAGGGGGCTCCTACGAGCAGTACTTC	CASSSPGGTGGSYEQYF
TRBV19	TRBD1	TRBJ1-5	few	TGTGCCAGTAGTAGCCAGGGGGCTTCTAGCAATCAGCCCCAGCATTTT	CASSSQGASSNQPQHF
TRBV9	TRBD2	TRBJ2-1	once	TGTGCCAGCAGCGTAGGCCTCGGGACTAGCGGGAGGGAGCAGTTCTTC	CASSVGLGTSGREQFF
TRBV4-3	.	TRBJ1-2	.	TGCGCCAGCAGCCAAGATGGCAGTTATGGCTACACCTTC	CASSQDGSYGYTF
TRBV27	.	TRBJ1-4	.	TGTGCCAGCAGTTCCCCTTTACGGAAGGGGGATGAAAAACTGTTTTTT	CASSSPLRKGDEKLFF
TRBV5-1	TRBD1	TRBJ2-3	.	TGCGCCAGCAGCACGACAGGGCCCACAGATACGCAGTATTTT	CASSTTGPTDTQYF
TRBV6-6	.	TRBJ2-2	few	TGTGCCAGCCTACTTAACACCGGGGAGCTGTTTTTT	CASLLNTGELFF
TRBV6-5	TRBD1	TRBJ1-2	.	TGTGCCAGCAGTTCCCACGGGACAGGGAATGGCTACACCTTC	CASSSHGTGNGYTF
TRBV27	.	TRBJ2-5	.	TGTGCCAGCACCCACCGGGGGTATGAGACCCAGTACTTC	CASTHRGYETQYF
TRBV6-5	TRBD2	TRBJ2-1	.	TGTGCCAGCAGTTCCGAGGGACTAGCGGGAAACAATGAGCAGTTCTTC	CASSSEGLAGNNEQFF
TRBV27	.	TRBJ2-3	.	TGTGCCAGCAGTTTCGCTAGCGCCGCAGATACGCAGTATTTT	CASSFASAADTQYF
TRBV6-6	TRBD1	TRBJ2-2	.	TGTGCCAGCAGTTTAGGGGCACAGGGGGACACCGGGGAGCTGTTTTTT	CASSLGAQGDTGELFF
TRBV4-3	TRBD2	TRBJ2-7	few	TGCGCCAGCAGCCAAGGCCGGGGGGCTAGCGGGACTGGCGAGCAGTACTTC	CASSQGRGASGTGEQYF
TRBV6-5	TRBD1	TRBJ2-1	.	TGTGCCAGCAGCCACGGACAGGGAACGGGTGAGCAGTTCTTC	CASSHGQGTGEQFF
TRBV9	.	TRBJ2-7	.	TGTGCCAGCAGCGTAGACGACACCCCGTACGAGCAGTACTTC	CASSVDDTPYEQYF
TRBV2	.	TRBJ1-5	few	TGTGCCACCGCGACGGGTCCGAGCAATCAGCCCCAGCATTTT	CATATGPSNQPQHF
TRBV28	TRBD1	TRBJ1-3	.	TGTGCCAGCAGTTTCCTCTTGGTGGGACAGGACCGAGGAAACACCATATATTTT	CASSFLLVGQDRGNTIYF
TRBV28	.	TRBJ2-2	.	TGTGCCAGCAAGGGGGAGAGGGACACCGGGGAGCTGTTTTTT	CASKGERDTGELFF
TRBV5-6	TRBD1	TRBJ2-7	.	TGTGCCAGCAGCTTGACAGGGGATGAGCAGCAGTACTTC	CASSLTGDEQQYF
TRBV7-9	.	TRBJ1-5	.	TGTGCCAGCAGCTTACAGGGAGGATCGGGCCAGCCCCAGCATTTT	CASSLQGGSGQPQHF
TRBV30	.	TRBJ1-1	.	TGTGCCTGGTACAGGGAAAACACTGAAGCTTTCTTT	CAWYRENTEAFF
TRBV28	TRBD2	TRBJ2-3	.	TGTGCCAGCAGTTGGGAACTAGCGGGAGTGGCAGATACGCAGTATTTT	CASSWELAGVADTQYF
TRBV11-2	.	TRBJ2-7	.	TGTGCCAGCAGCTTAGGCGACGTGGGGCGATTCGAGCAGTACTTC	CASSLGDVGRFEQYF
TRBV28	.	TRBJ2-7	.	TGTGCCAGCAGTTGGACAGAAAGCTCCTACGAGCAGTACTTC	CASSWTESSYEQYF
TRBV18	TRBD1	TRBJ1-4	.	TGTGCCAGCTCACCTCAGGGGGATGTTGGAGAAAAACTGTTTTTT	CASSPQGDVGEKLFF
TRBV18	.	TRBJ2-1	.	TGTGCCAGCTCACCGATAAGCGGAGCCTCCTACAATGAGCAGTTCTTC	CASSPISGASYNEQFF
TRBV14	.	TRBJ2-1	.	TGTGCCAGCAGCCAAATAGGACGGGGGGAGCAGTTCTTC	CASSQIGRGEQFF
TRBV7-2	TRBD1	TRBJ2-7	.	TGTGCCAGCAGCATTCACAGGGGGATTTACGAGCAGTACTTC	CASSIHRGIYEQYF
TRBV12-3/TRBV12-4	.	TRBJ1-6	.	TGTGCCAGCAGTTTATTGCGGGATTCACCCCTCCACTTT	CASSLLRDSPLHF
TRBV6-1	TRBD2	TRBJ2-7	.	TGTGCCAGCAGTGACAGAGTAGCCGGGGGGGGCCACGAGCAGTACTTC	CASSDRVAGGGHEQYF
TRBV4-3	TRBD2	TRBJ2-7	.	TGCGCCAGCAGCCAAGATGGGAGCGGGAGGGGCTCCTACGAGCAGTACTTC	CASSQDGSGRGSYEQYF
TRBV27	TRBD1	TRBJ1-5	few	TGTGCCAGCAGTTTTGCTACAGGGGATAATCAGCCCCAGCATTTT	CASSFATGDNQPQHF
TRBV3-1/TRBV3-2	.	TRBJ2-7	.	TGTGCCAGCAGCCAAGCCCCCGGGAGCTCCTACGAGCAGTACTTC	CASSQAPGSSYEQYF
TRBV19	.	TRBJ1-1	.	TGTGCCAGTACAGGGAACACTGAAGCTTTCTTT	CASTGNTEAFF
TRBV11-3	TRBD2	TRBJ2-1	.	TGTGCCAGCAGCCCCGGGACTAGGCCTAATGAGCAGTTCTTC	CASSPGTRPNEQFF
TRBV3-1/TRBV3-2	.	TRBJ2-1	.	TGTGCCAGCAGCCAAGACGGGGTCTCCTACAATGAGCAGTTCTTC	CASSQDGVSYNEQFF
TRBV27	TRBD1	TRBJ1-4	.	TGTGCCAGCAGCTCCGGGACAGGGAATGAAAAACTGTTTTTT	CASSSGTGNEKLFF
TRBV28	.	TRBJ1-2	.	TGTGCCAGCAGTACGGACAGCTATGGCTACACCTTC	CASSTDSYGYTF
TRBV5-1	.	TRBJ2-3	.	TGCGCCAGCAGCCCGGAGGGGCCACTACCCACAGATACGCAGTATTTT	CASSPEGPLPTDTQYF
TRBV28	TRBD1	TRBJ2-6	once	TGTGCCAGCAGCCCGGGACAGGGTAATTATCGGGCCAACGTCCTGACTTTC	CASSPGQGNYRANVLTF
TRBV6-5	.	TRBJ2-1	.	TGTGCCAGCAGTTACTCTTCAGTAAACAATGAGCAGTTCTTC	CASSYSSVNNEQFF
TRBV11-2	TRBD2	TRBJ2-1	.	TGTGCCAGCAGCCCCAGGACTAGCGGGAGTTTAAATGAGCAGTTCTTC	CASSPRTSGSLNEQFF
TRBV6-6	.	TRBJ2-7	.	TGTGCCAGCAGGGGGCGGGGATGGGAGCAGTACTTC	CASRGRGWEQYF
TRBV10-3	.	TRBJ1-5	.	TGTGCCATCAGTGAGTCGATGGCAGTTGGCCCCAATCAGCCCCAGCATTTT	CAISESMAVGPNQPQHF
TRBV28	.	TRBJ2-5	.	TGTGCCAGCAAAGACTTCCAAGAGACCCAGTACTTC	CASKDFQETQYF
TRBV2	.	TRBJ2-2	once	TGTGCCAGCAGTACTGGGCGGAACACCGGGGAGCTGTTTTTT	CASSTGRNTGELFF
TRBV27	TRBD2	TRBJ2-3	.	TGTGCCAGCAGTTTATTTCTCGCGGGAGGGCGTACAGATACGCAGTATTTT	CASSLFLAGGRTDTQYF
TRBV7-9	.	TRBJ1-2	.	TGTGCCAGCAGCTTACAACAGTCTCTCTATGGCTACACCTTC	CASSLQQSLYGYTF
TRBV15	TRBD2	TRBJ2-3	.	TGTGCCACCAGCAGAGGGGGCGGGAGTACAGATACGCAGTATTTT	CATSRGGGSTDTQYF
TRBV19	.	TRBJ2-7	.	TGTGCCAGTAGAGCAGGGGTCGAGCAGTACTTC	CASRAGVEQYF
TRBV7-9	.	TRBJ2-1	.	TGTGCCAGCAGCCCCTCCGGGAGCTCCTACAATGAGCAGTTCTTC	CASSPSGSSYNEQFF
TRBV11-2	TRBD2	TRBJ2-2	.	TGTGCCAGCAGCCCCAGCGGGAGTTTAAACACCGGGGAGCTGTTTTTT	CASSPSGSLNTGELFF
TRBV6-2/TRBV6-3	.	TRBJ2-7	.	TGTGCCAGCAGTTACTTCGAGACATCATCCGAGCAGTACTTC	CASSYFETSSEQYF
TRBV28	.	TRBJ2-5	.	TGTGCCAGCCTCTCCGCCGTGACAGAACTGCAAGAGACCCAGTACTTC	CASLSAVTELQETQYF